Presented here are 25 T cell receptor beta chains from one specimen sequenced in a study of blood T cell repertoires in COVID-19. Assay: immunoSEQ multiplex PCR; the TCRdb copy retains only in-frame clones and omits some. This repertoire shows some 330,000 clones, about 90% found once; its top ten account for roughly 1.9%. Material: peripheral blood. These receptor sequences come from a woman aged 30 to 39 with COVID-19, enrolled during active disease.

The rearrangement joins TRBV7-2 to TRBJ1-2; possibly TRBD1 for D (5 bases). Trimming removed 1 base from V and 0 bases from J, with 15 bases in between. From germline, CDR1 is SGHTA and CDR2 FQGNSA. The CDR3 contains 17 residues. The CDR3 bases are TGTGCCAGCAGCTTAGATTATACAGGACCCGCTAACTATGGCTACACCTTC. Protein product: CASSLDYTGPANYGYTF.

This chain joins TRBV18 and TRBJ1-1; 8 bases agree with TRBD1. Per the germline V gene, CDR1 is KGHSH and CDR2 is LQKENI. This CDR3 region has 15 residues. The V gene end was trimmed by 3 bases and the J gene end by 1 base; junction bases not matched to a gene: 4. DNA for the CDR3: TGTGCCAGCTCACCTAGAGGGACAGGGAACACTGAAGCTTTCTTT. Its translation is CASSPRGTGNTEAFF.

The chain joins TRBV6-6 to TRBJ2-1; D might be TRBD1 (6 bases). Germline V lookup: CDR1 MNHNY, CDR2 SVGAGI (reference sequence). The CDR3 sequence is 13 residues long. The V end was cut by 8 bases, the J end by 6 bases, with 14 bases between. The CDR3: CASQLTGSNEQFF. The CDR3 bases are TGTGCCAGCCAACTGACAGGTTCCAATGAGCAGTTCTTC.

V is TRBV7-8 and J is TRBJ1-4; TRBD1 matches 9 bases. Unmatched junction bases numbered 9, after V lost 5 bases and J lost 8 bases. Germline loops: CDR1 SGHVS, CDR2 FQNEAQ. The CDR3 is 15 residues long. CDR3: CASSRGQGFGEKLFF. Here the CDR3 DNA reads TGTGCCAGCAGCCGAGGACAGGGGTTTGGGGAAAAACTGTTTTTT.

The rearrangement uses TRBV4-3 and TRBJ2-7; no firm D call. This CDR3 has 13 amino acids. Germline V gene sequence: CDR1 LGHNA, CDR2 YSLEER. The V and J ends lost 0 bases and 0 bases respectively, with 3 bases between them. DNA for the CDR3: TGCGCCAGCAGCCAAGACTCCTCCTACGAGCAGTACTTC. It specifies CASSQDSSYEQYF.

This sequence joins TRBV7-2 and TRBJ2-6, with a weak D call TRBD1 (6 bases). CDR3 length equals 16 residues. V lost 4 bases to trimming and J lost 2 bases, with 12 bases between them. In germline, CDR1 is SGHTA, CDR2 FQGNSA. The CDR3 spells CASSSRGGAGANVLTF. CDR3 nucleotide sequence: TGTGCCAGCAGCTCTAGAGGGGGAGCTGGGGCCAACGTCCTGACTTTC.

Only one count was recorded for this clone. This rearrangement joins TRBV7-2 to TRBJ1-2, with D possibly matching TRBD1 (6 bases). The germline CDR1 and CDR2 sequences are SGHTA and FQGNSA. The CDR3 is 18 amino acids. V was pared by 0 bases and J by 4 bases, with 21 bases between. CDR3 sequence reads: CASSLAGGGAYLGYGYTF. In DNA form, the CDR3 reads TGTGCCAGCAGCTTAGCCGGGGGGGGCGCCTATTTAGGCTATGGCTACACCTTC.

This clone was observed a few times. The chain recombines TRBV6-6 with TRBJ1-2, with a tentative D call TRBD1 (6 bases). CDR1 and CDR2 from the germline V gene are MNHNY and SVGAGI (reference sequence). Trimming took off 5 bases at V and 1 base at J, with 14 bases between the two ends. The CDR3 runs 15 residues. In DNA, the CDR3 is TGTGCCAGCAGTAGCAGGGGTGGAGGTAACTATGGCTACACCTTC. Translation: CASSSRGGGNYGYTF.

The genes are TRBV2 and TRBJ2-1; perhaps TRBD2 as D (5 bases). Trimming cost V 3 bases and J 6 bases, with 21 bases left between them. The CDR3 is 17 residues long. Germline-derived CDR1 and CDR2 are SNHLY and FYNNEI. CDR3 residues: CASSDATLGSPANEQFF. CDR3 coding DNA: TGTGCCAGCAGTGATGCCACACTAGGGTCCCCCGCCAATGAGCAGTTCTTC.

The gene calls are TRBV12-5 and TRBJ2-3; no clear D gene. This CDR3 has 13 residues. The V end was cut by 5 bases, the J end by 1 base, with 7 bases between. The germline V gene encodes CDR1 LGHNT and CDR2 FRNRAP. In DNA form, the CDR3 reads TGTGCTAGTGGTACCTCAGGCACAGATACGCAGTATTTT. Translated: CASGTSGTDTQYF.

This rearrangement joins TRBV11-2 to TRBJ2-5; perhaps TRBD1 as D (7 bases). V was trimmed by 4 bases and J by 5 bases, leaving 14 bases between them. The CDR3 spans 14 residues. Germline CDR1 and CDR2: SGHAT and FQNNGV. CDR3 bases: TGTGCCAGCAGCTCCACCCCAGGGGGGGAGACCCAGTACTTC. The encoded protein is CASSSTPGGETQYF.

The chain has TRBV2 and TRBJ2-1, with TRBD2 matching over 8 bases. Germline V gives CDR1 SNHLY, CDR2 FYNNEI. CDR3 length equals 13 residues. J gave up 7 bases and V 3 bases, and 2 bases lay outside the gene matches. In DNA form, the CDR3 reads TGTGCCAGCAGTGATAGCGGGGTGAATGAGCAGTTCTTC. Protein: CASSDSGVNEQFF.

V is TRBV28 and J is TRBJ1-2, with D possibly being TRBD1 (5 bases). Trimming removed 2 bases from V and 4 bases from J, with 29 bases in between. Germline-derived CDR1 and CDR2 are MDHEN and SYDVKM. The CDR3 is made up of 20 amino acids. The CDR3 DNA reads TGTGCCAGCAGTTTAGTAGACTGTCTAATTATCCCCGAAGGGGCCTATGGCTACACCTTC. Amino acid sequence: CASSLVDCLIIPEGAYGYTF.

The rearrangement uses TRBV21-1 and TRBJ1-2; TRBD1 was called by the table and not checked on the DNA. TRBV21-1 represents a pseudogene. This CDR3 is built from 10 residues. CDR3 region: CANDRGGYTF. CDR3 in DNA: TGTGCCAACGACAGGGGTGGCTACACCTTC.

DNA of the CDR3: TGTGCCAGCAGCTTAGCGGCAGGGGGCTTGACTGAAGCTTTCTTT. Encoded protein: CASSLAAGGLTEAFF. V usage is TRBV5-5 and J usage is TRBJ1-1, with 8 bases aligning to TRBD1. In germline, CDR1 is SGHKS, CDR2 YYEKEE (reference sequence). This CDR3 contains 15 residues. Trimming removed 2 bases from V and 5 bases from J; junction bases left unmatched: 8.

The rearrangement joins TRBV6-5 to TRBJ1-6, with 7 bases matching TRBD1. The ends lost 8 bases at V and 7 bases at J; junction bases unmatched: 5. This CDR3 has 13 amino acids. The germline gives CDR1 MNHEY, CDR2 SVGAGI. The CDR3 nucleotides read TGTGCCAGCTGGAGGGGGCGAAATTCACCCCTCCACTTT. Residues: CASWRGRNSPLHF.

This clone was seen just once. This chain uses TRBV5-8 with TRBJ1-5, with D unresolved. The CDR3 loop spans 15 amino acids. The germline V gene encodes CDR1 SGHTS and CDR2 YDEGEE. Trimming removed 0 bases at V and 0 bases at J, with 7 bases between. The CDR3 nucleotides read TGTGCCAGCAGCTTGGCAGGATATAGCAATCAGCCCCAGCATTTT. Amino acids: CASSLAGYSNQPQHF. Looking up the rest from reference TRBV5-8 and TRBJ1-5 gives the full variable domain: EAGVTQSPTHLIKTRGQQATLRCSPISGHTSVYWYQQALGLGLQFLLWYDEGEERNRGNFPPRFSGRQFPNYSSELNVNALELEDSALYLCASSLAGYSNQPQHFGDGTRLSIL.

The V call is TRBV6-1, the J call TRBJ2-5; D gene unclear. There are 16 residues in the CDR3. Germline V gene sequence: CDR1 MNHNS, CDR2 SASEGT. The V end lost 4 bases, the J end lost 5 bases, and 20 bases lay between the germline ends. The CDR3 sequence: CASSGMISIGLETQYF. The CDR3 coding sequence is TGTGCCAGCAGTGGAATGATTAGTATCGGGTTGGAGACCCAGTACTTC.

J is TRBJ1-5 and V is TRBV19; 11 positions agree with TRBD1. V dropped 4 bases and J dropped 1; count of bases not matched to a gene: 9. The CDR3 length is 18 residues. Germline lookup yields CDR1 LNHDA and CDR2 SQIVND (reference sequence). The CDR3 region is CASSRDRGNEVSNQPQHF. The DNA of the CDR3 is TGTGCCAGTAGTAGGGACAGGGGGAATGAGGTAAGCAATCAGCCCCAGCATTTT.

The chain is built from TRBV11-3 and TRBJ2-2; D not resolved. V lost 1 base to trimming and J lost 5 bases, with 11 bases between them. The germline V gene encodes CDR1 SGHNT and CDR2 YENEEA. The CDR3 totals 15 residues. The CDR3: CASSLVGWSTGELFF. In DNA form, the CDR3 reads TGTGCCAGCAGCTTAGTTGGCTGGAGTACCGGGGAGCTGTTTTTT.

The rearrangement links TRBV2 to TRBJ1-5; D is unclear. CDR3 size: 15 residues. Trimming took off 6 bases at V and 1 base at J, with 13 bases between the two ends. CDR1 and CDR2 from the germline V gene are SNHLY and FYNNEI. This CDR3 reads CASSGSEGSNQPQHF. CDR3 DNA sequence: TGTGCCAGCAGCGGGTCCGAGGGCAGCAATCAGCCCCAGCATTTT.

The chain is built from TRBV6-5 and TRBJ1-2; possible D gene TRBD1, 6 bases. CDR1 is MNHEY, CDR2 SVGAGI, per germline. This CDR3 comprises 14 residues. The V and J ends lost 6 bases and 4 bases respectively, with 15 bases between them. CDR3 in DNA: TGTGCCAGCAGACTACAGGGATCCTCCTATGGCTACACCTTC. Translated, it gives CASRLQGSSYGYTF.

The V call is TRBV5-1, the J call TRBJ2-5; D might be TRBD2 (7 bases). This CDR3 has 14 residues. Germline V gene lookup returns CDR1 SGHRS and CDR2 YFSETQ. Trimming pared 2 bases from V and 4 bases from J, leaving 12 bases between. As DNA, the CDR3 is TGCGCCAGCAGCTTAAGCGGGACACTAGAGACCCAGTACTTC. This sequence encodes CASSLSGTLETQYF.

The chain employs TRBV2 and TRBJ1-2; the match to TRBD1 covers 10 bases. Per the germline V gene, CDR1 is SNHLY and CDR2 is FYNNEI. CDR3 length: 14 residues. The V gene end was trimmed by 0 bases and the J gene end by 5 bases; junction bases not matched to a gene: 0. The chain's CDR3 is CASSEAGQGYGYTF. Written as DNA, the CDR3 is TGTGCCAGCAGTGAAGCGGGACAGGGGTATGGCTACACCTTC.

The CDR3 bases are TGTGCCAGCAGTTTACGGGACAGCCAAGAGACCCAGTACTTC. It specifies CASSLRDSQETQYF. The chain combines TRBV28 with TRBJ2-5; 7 bases agree with TRBD1. This CDR3 contains 14 residues. The V gene's germline CDR1 is MDHEN and CDR2 SYDVKM. After removal of 2 bases from V and 1 base from J, the junction contained 1 base not matched to a gene.